This T cell receptor beta chain came from a study of T cell repertoires in cytomegalovirus infection (dated by TCRdb to between 2018 and 2021). Study-level background: The peptide stimulations were aimed at well-studied HLA-B-restricted epitopes as well as recently identified HLA-C-restricted CMV epitopes, whose presentation resists viral immunomodulation. Because public TCR beta signatures pointed to carriage of CMV infection together with the matching HLA type, the HLA type of each donor mattered for the analysis.

Sequenced using an Illumina HiSeq 1500. TCRdb reprocessing: public reads trimmed at Q25 with fastp, clones called with MiXCR, in-frame beta chains kept. Merged by CDR3 protein, the rows form single entries marked with the most common genes and DNA. The sample profile shows roughly 920,000 distinct CDR3 sequences; roughly 31% of them were found once. Roughly 13% of the sample belongs to the ten largest clones. The investigation overall reported the following: Carriers of CMV infection plus the relevant HLA type were discriminated by the cumulative frequency of public TCR beta family members in the study cohort and in an independent approximately 400-donor cohort. The ex vivo response was dominated by HLA-C-restricted CMV-specific TCR beta clonotypes, and the single most frequent clonotype in two of eight donors was supplied by these HLA-C-restricted clonotypes.

This clonotype was observed a few times. Its target antigen remains unknown. The record has no base qualities; no much larger clone is one base away. Read against the paper, the sample's treatment or condition label means: in vitro stimulation with specific CMV peptide epitopes to enrich CMV-specific T cells. The source material was cultured CD8+ T cells from PBMCs, sampled from culture after CMV antigen stimulation. The origin of this receptor is a human donor in good health (CMV status not recorded). Some clones in this sample may be carry-over from other donors' samples.

This receptor carries the CDR3 CASSYRTGVSQPQHF. The sequence in DNA is TGTGCCAGCAGTTACAGGACAGGGGTCTCTCAGCCCCAGCATTTT. The chain couples TRBV6-2 or TRBV6-3 to TRBJ1-5; 9 bases in the junction line up with TRBD1. The junction shows trimming of 2 bases on V and 6 bases on J, and the gene matches do not reach 5 bases of it. The CDR3 contains 15 residues, cysteine and phenylalanine counted. The only DNA kept is the CDR3, 45 bases in frame from the first base. CDR1 and CDR2 are drawn from the germline V gene: MNHEY, SVGEGT.